This T cell receptor beta chain derives from a study of blood T cell repertoires in COVID-19. Ages ranged from 18 to 89 years, with residence in some 25 US areas. Clinical history reported by participants formed the basis on which cohorts were assigned. A single count supports this clone. Clones were sequenced by immunoSEQ multiplex PCR, and TCRdb holds only the in-frame ones, with some missing. The repertoire includes some 200,000 clones, 80% to 90% of them detected once, and 4.5% to 5% sits in the top ten. This sequence originates from a woman in her forties or fifties who had been exposed to COVID-19. Sample: PBMCs or T cells enriched from blood (not recorded which).

The DNA of the CDR3 is TGTGCCAGCAGCCCTTTTGTACAGGGGGCGAATGGCTACACCTTC. Its protein product is CASSPFVQGANGYTF. V usage is TRBV9 and J usage is TRBJ1-2; 9 nucleotides align to TRBD1. V was pared by 4 bases and J by 6 bases, with 10 bases of the junction left unmatched. The length of the CDR3 is 15 residues. Germline lookup yields CDR1 SGDLS and CDR2 YYNGEE. The full variable domain, completed using reference TRBV9 and TRBJ1-2, is DSGVTQTPKHLITATGQRVTLRCSPRSGDLSVYWYQQSLDQGLQFLIQYYNGEERAKGNILERFSAQQFPDLHSELNLSSLELGDSALYFCASSPFVQGANGYTFGSGTRLTVV.